The sequence of this T cell receptor beta chain was determined in a study of blood T cell repertoires in COVID-19. Across the whole study: Sources were T cells, B-cell-depleted T cells, or PBMCs; the material itself was cDNA or gDNA.

The CDR3 is 16 residues long. Germline loops: CDR1 KGHSH, CDR2 LQKENI. With 4 bases clipped from V and 6 bases from J, the junction kept 11 bases outside the gene matches. As processed by the authors: Amplification with reference gene primers provided the estimates of nucleated cell counts. Sequencing used immunoSEQ multiplex PCR; TCRdb keeps in-frame clones, though not all of them. V and J calls and clone size are as listed in that table; D and trimming were resolved from the DNA. The table lists around 200,000 clones, around 87% of them singletons. The receptor was isolated from a man in his forties with active or convalescent COVID-19. The V gene is TRBV18, the J gene TRBJ2-1; 8 bases align to TRBD1. The sample consisted of peripheral blood. As DNA, the CDR3 is TGTGCCAGCTCACTCGCGGGGTTGACAGGGGTCAATGAGCAGTTCTTC. Translating gives CASSLAGLTGVNEQFF.